The clone carrying this T cell receptor (beta chain) was counted between two and nine times. What it binds is not known. The primer mix had 60 Vbeta and 13 Jbeta primers. Sequencing used immunoSEQ multiplex PCR; TCRdb keeps in-frame clones, though not all of them. The sample includes 150,000 to 200,000 clones, roughly three quarters seen only once; the top ten take 7.1%. This specimen belongs to a study of cytomegalovirus exposure and HLA in healthy donors. Whole-study context: In an earlier analysis, approximately 120 million unique TCR beta sequences were found from approximately 170 million T cells. Assignment to the Caucasian-associated ancestry cluster applied to around four fifths of the roughly 420 genotyped donors.

Findings and limits, study-wide: The investigators catalogued about 170 TCR beta chains as cytomegalovirus-associated.

Germline lookup yields CDR1 MNHEY and CDR2 SVGAGI. Deletions cut 2 bases from V and 0 bases from J, with 10 bases between. There are 16 residues in the CDR3. The J gene is TRBJ1-4, the V gene TRBV6-5; D ambiguous. Sample: PBMCs. The receptor comes from a man aged 35-49 years in good health and CMV-seropositive. The CDR3 nucleotides are TGTGCCAGCAGTTACCGCGGGGTTGCAACTAATGAAAAACTGTTTTTT. It translates to CASSYRGVATNEKLFF.